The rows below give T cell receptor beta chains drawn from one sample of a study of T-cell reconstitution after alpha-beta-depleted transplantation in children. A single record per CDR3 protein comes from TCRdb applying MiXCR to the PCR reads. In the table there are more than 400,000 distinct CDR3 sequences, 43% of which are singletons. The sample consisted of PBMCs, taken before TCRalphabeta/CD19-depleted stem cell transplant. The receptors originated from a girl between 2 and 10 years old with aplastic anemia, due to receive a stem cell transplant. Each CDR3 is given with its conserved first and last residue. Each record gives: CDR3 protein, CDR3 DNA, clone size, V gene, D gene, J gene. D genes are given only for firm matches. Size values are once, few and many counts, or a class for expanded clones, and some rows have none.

CSARRGEDTEAFF	TGCAGTGCTAGACGGGGGGAGGACACTGAAGCTTTCTTT	few	TRBV20-1	.	TRBJ1-1
CASSLELTVVETQYF	TGTGCCAGCAGTTTAGAGTTAACTGTTGTAGAGACCCAGTACTTC	few	TRBV28	.	TRBJ2-5
CASSPPKLAGPRNDTQYF	TGTGCCAGCTCACCACCGAAACTAGCGGGCCCCCGTAATGATACGCAGTATTTT	.	TRBV18	TRBD2	TRBJ2-3
CASSLEGLITDTQYF	TGCGCCAGCAGCTTGGAAGGACTAATCACAGATACGCAGTATTTT	.	TRBV5-1	.	TRBJ2-3
CASSWKVPYEQYF	TGTGCCAGCAGTTGGAAAGTTCCCTACGAGCAGTACTTC	.	TRBV28	.	TRBJ2-7
CASSYSLGTGDTGELFF	TGTGCCAGCAGTTACTCGCTGGGGACAGGGGACACCGGGGAGCTGTTTTTT	.	TRBV6-2/TRBV6-3	TRBD1	TRBJ2-2
CSAPSSVSGQETQYF	TGCAGTGCCCCCTCTAGCGTCTCGGGGCAAGAGACCCAGTACTTC	many	TRBV20-1	.	TRBJ2-5
CASSRDEVRYEQYF	TGTGCCAGCAGCCGCGACGAGGTCAGGTACGAGCAGTACTTC	.	TRBV3-1	.	TRBJ2-7
CSASSGTSDASEQFF	TGCAGTGCTAGTTCTGGGACTAGCGACGCTTCGGAGCAGTTCTTC	many	TRBV20-1	TRBD2	TRBJ2-1
CATRGGRDAFF	TGTGCCACCCGGGGAGGCAGGGACGCTTTCTTT	few	TRBV15	.	TRBJ1-1
CASSQDRGVAPLHF	TGCGCCAGCAGCCAGGACAGGGGAGTAGCCCCCCTCCACTTT	.	TRBV5-1	TRBD1	TRBJ1-6
CASSLKGINQPQHF	TGTGCCAGCAGCTTAAAGGGAATAAATCAGCCCCAGCATTTT	few	TRBV7-9	.	TRBJ1-5
CASSQTFGQGDEQFF	TGTGCCAGCAGCCAGACTTTTGGACAGGGGGATGAGCAGTTCTTC	many	TRBV4-2	TRBD1	TRBJ2-1
CASSLPGQGRNSPLHF	TGCGCCAGCAGCTTGCCGGGACAGGGCCGTAATTCACCCCTCCACTTT	many	TRBV5-1	TRBD1	TRBJ1-6
CASSLTGKSGYTF	TGTGCCAGCAGCTTGACAGGGAAAAGCGGCTACACCTTC	many	TRBV7-6	TRBD1	TRBJ1-2
CASSALRDSYEQYF	TGTGCCAGCAGTGCCCTGAGGGATTCCTACGAGCAGTACTTC	few	TRBV9	.	TRBJ2-7
CASSLGAFTEAFF	TGTGCCAGCAGTTTAGGGGCATTCACTGAAGCTTTCTTT	.	TRBV12-3/TRBV12-4	.	TRBJ1-1
CASSRLAEGANTGELFF	TGTGCCAGCAGCAGACTAGCGGAAGGTGCGAACACCGGGGAGCTGTTTTTT	.	TRBV27	TRBD2	TRBJ2-2
CASSPLDRAVGEQFF	TGTGCCAGCAGCCCCCTGGACAGGGCGGTTGGGGAGCAGTTCTTC	.	TRBV7-9	TRBD1	TRBJ2-1
CASLRVNEQFF	TGTGCCAGCCTGCGGGTCAATGAGCAGTTCTTC	few	TRBV6-1	.	TRBJ2-1
CASSHRAGGSEQYF	TGCGCCAGCAGCCACCGGGCGGGGGGAAGCGAGCAGTACTTC	many	TRBV4-3	TRBD2	TRBJ2-7
CASSPTGQGRNTEAFF	TGCGCCAGCAGCCCTACGGGACAGGGTAGAAACACTGAAGCTTTCTTT	once	TRBV5-1	TRBD1	TRBJ1-1
CASGGPSSYNEQFF	TGTGCCAGCGGGGGGCCGAGCTCCTACAATGAGCAGTTCTTC	many	TRBV9	.	TRBJ2-1
CATSRDRLAYSNTDTQYF	TGTGCCACCAGCAGAGATCGACTAGCCTATTCTAACACAGATACGCAGTATTTT	few	TRBV15	TRBD2	TRBJ2-3
CASSILAGGLKETQYF	TGTGCCAGCAGCATCTTAGCGGGGGGACTGAAGGAGACCCAGTACTTC	.	TRBV7-9	TRBD2	TRBJ2-5
CSALDASQAYEQYF	TGCAGTGCCCTGGACGCAAGTCAGGCCTACGAGCAGTACTTC	many	TRBV20-1	.	TRBJ2-7
CASSLQRNEQFF	TGTGCCAGCAGTTTACAACGCAATGAGCAGTTCTTC	.	TRBV28	.	TRBJ2-1
CASSQESYLGQIMTDTQYF	TGCGCCAGCAGCCAAGAGTCTTATCTGGGACAGATTATGACAGATACGCAGTATTTT	many	TRBV4-3	TRBD1	TRBJ2-3
CSATYRGYYEQYF	TGCAGTGCTACCTACAGGGGGTACTACGAGCAGTACTTC	.	TRBV20-1	TRBD1	TRBJ2-7
CSVVGTGVTDTQYF	TGCAGCGTTGTCGGGACAGGGGTCACAGATACGCAGTATTTT	.	TRBV29-1	TRBD1	TRBJ2-3
CASSLDRQEFYEQYF	TGTGCCAGCAGCTTAGATCGGCAGGAGTTCTACGAGCAGTACTTC	.	TRBV11-2	.	TRBJ2-7
CSATSSGRGEQYF	TGCAGTGCCACATCTAGCGGGAGAGGTGAGCAGTACTTC	.	TRBV20-1	TRBD2	TRBJ2-7
CASSLLTGTQETQYF	TGTGCCAGCAGCTTATTGACAGGGACCCAAGAGACCCAGTACTTC	.	TRBV7-6	TRBD1	TRBJ2-5